This is a list of T cell receptor beta chains from one sample in a study of OX40 agonist ivuxolimab in advanced cancers. Assay used: immunoSEQ multiplex PCR; TCRdb lists only in-frame clones, some missing. The data show some 80,000 clones, approximately 84% seen once. The sample here was CD4+ or CD8+ T cells sorted from blood, taken in a trial of the OX40 agonist ivuxolimab. These receptors all come from an adult with an advanced solid tumor such as melanoma, head and neck, liver or kidney cancer. The CDR3 runs from the conserved cysteine through the conserved F or W. D genes are given only for firm matches. Clone sizes are given selectively: once, few, many, or a class where the clone is expanded.

>.|.|TRBV5-1|TRBJ2-1
CASSLVGQPYNEQFF
TGCGCCAGCAGCTTGGTCGGACAGCCCTACAATGAGCAGTTCTTC
>TRBD1|once|TRBV10-3|TRBJ1-6
CAISPDRDRSPLHF
TGTGCCATCAGTCCCGACAGGGACCGATCACCCCTCCACTTT
>.|.|TRBV7-9|TRBJ2-7
CASSLVASTNYEQYF
TGTGCCAGCAGCTTAGTCGCCTCCACAAACTACGAGCAGTACTTC
>.|.|TRBV5-6|TRBJ1-1
CASSRTENTEAFF
TGTGCCAGCAGCCGGACAGAGAACACTGAAGCTTTCTTT
>.|.|TRBV29-1|TRBJ2-5
CSGGEGETQYF
TGCAGCGGGGGAGAGGGGGAGACCCAGTACTTC
>TRBD2|.|TRBV5-1|TRBJ2-5
CASSLNPGGYQETQYF
TGCGCCAGCAGCTTGAATCCGGGGGGGTACCAAGAGACCCAGTACTTC
>TRBD2|.|TRBV6-5|TRBJ2-2
CASIRLAGAGELFF
TGTGCCAGCATACGACTAGCGGGAGCCGGGGAGCTGTTTTTT
>.|.|TRBV5-6|TRBJ1-1
CASSLNTRGAFF
TGTGCCAGCAGCTTGAATACGAGAGGCGCTTTCTTT
>TRBD2|.|TRBV30|TRBJ2-1
CAWSRGLSGSSYNEQFF
TGTGCCTGGAGTAGGGGGCTTAGCGGGAGCTCCTACAATGAGCAGTTCTTC
>.|once|TRBV11-3|TRBJ2-7
CASSPGGDRDDEQYF
TGTGCCAGCAGCCCGGGGGGGGACAGGGATGACGAGCAGTACTTC
>.|.|TRBV2|TRBJ1-2
CASSPWQAYGYTF
TGTGCCAGCAGTCCCTGGCAGGCCTATGGCTACACCTTC
>.|.|TRBV30|TRBJ1-3
CAWLPGNTIYF
TGTGCCTGGTTACCTGGAAACACCATATATTTT
>.|.|TRBV28|TRBJ1-3
CASSRGDPRDTIYF
TGTGCCAGCAGTAGGGGCGACCCTCGGGACACCATATATTTT
>.|.|TRBV6-5|TRBJ2-1
CASSYSGGTYNEQFF
TGTGCCAGCAGTTACTCTGGGGGAACCTACAATGAGCAGTTCTTC
>TRBD1|.|TRBV9|TRBJ2-7
CASSVRQGSEQYF
TGTGCCAGCAGCGTTCGACAGGGTTCCGAGCAGTACTTC
>TRBD1|.|TRBV4-3|TRBJ1-2
CASSQALQGGQYGYTF
TGCGCCAGCAGCCAAGCCCTTCAGGGGGGGCAATATGGCTACACCTTC
>.|.|TRBV5-1|TRBJ2-5
CASSLAQQETQYF
TGCGCCAGCAGCTTAGCACAGCAAGAGACCCAGTACTTC
>.|.|TRBV29-1|TRBJ1-1
CSVVSGNGKIEAFF
TGCAGCGTTGTAAGCGGCAATGGAAAGATTGAAGCTTTCTTT
>TRBD2|.|TRBV13|TRBJ2-7
CASSLGGRVHEQYF
TGTGCCAGCAGCTTAGGCGGGAGGGTCCACGAGCAGTACTTC
>.|.|TRBV15|TRBJ2-1
CATSRGGATGSYNEQFF
TGTGCCACCAGCAGAGGGGGGGCTACGGGGTCCTACAATGAGCAGTTCTTC
>.|.|TRBV7-8|TRBJ1-1
CASSVKWGTEAFF
TGTGCCAGCAGCGTCAAATGGGGGACTGAAGCTTTCTTT
>TRBD1|.|TRBV11-2|TRBJ2-3
CASSSRDRALTQYF
TGTGCCAGCAGCTCCCGGGACAGGGCCCTTACGCAGTATTTT
>.|.|TRBV30|TRBJ1-4
CAAGGANNEKLFF
TGTGCCGCCGGCGGAGCAAACAATGAAAAACTGTTTTTT
>TRBD2|.|TRBV5-1|TRBJ2-5
CASSLVGGGEQETQYF
TGCGCCAGCAGCTTGGTCGGGGGGGGCGAACAAGAGACCCAGTACTTC
>TRBD1|once|TRBV27|TRBJ1-1
CASSQGGEAFF
TGTGCCAGCAGTCAGGGGGGTGAAGCTTTCTTT